This T cell receptor beta chain derives from a study of cytomegalovirus exposure and HLA in healthy donors. Whole-study context: Genotyping of nearly 400 donors showed that about 79% belonged to the Caucasian-associated ancestry cluster. Study results and limitations: Using the classifier, cytomegalovirus status was reportedly diagnosed with high specificity and sensitivity.

CDR3 size: 18 residues. Germline values: CDR1 SEHNR, CDR2 FQNEAQ (reference sequence). The ends were cut back, 2 bases at V and 10 bases at J, with 27 bases in the middle. PCR amplification relied on 60 Vbeta primers (plus 13 Jbeta primers). The assay was immunoSEQ multiplex PCR, and TCRdb's table has in-frame clones only and misses some. This repertoire shows roughly 160,000 clones, around 85% found once; its top ten account for 1%. Though nominally healthy at sampling, donors likely had unrecorded immune exposures. As to this clone: Its matching antigen is unknown.

The sample consisted of PBMCs. The sequence was collected from a boy aged 2 to 10 in good health and CMV-seronegative. The gene calls are TRBV7-9 and TRBJ2-1; a weak D match, TRBD1 (6 bases). This chain's CDR3 is CASSLPFWRNDRSGEQFF. The CDR3 nucleotides read TGTGCCAGCAGCTTACCCTTCTGGCGAAACGACAGGTCAGGGGAGCAGTTCTTC.